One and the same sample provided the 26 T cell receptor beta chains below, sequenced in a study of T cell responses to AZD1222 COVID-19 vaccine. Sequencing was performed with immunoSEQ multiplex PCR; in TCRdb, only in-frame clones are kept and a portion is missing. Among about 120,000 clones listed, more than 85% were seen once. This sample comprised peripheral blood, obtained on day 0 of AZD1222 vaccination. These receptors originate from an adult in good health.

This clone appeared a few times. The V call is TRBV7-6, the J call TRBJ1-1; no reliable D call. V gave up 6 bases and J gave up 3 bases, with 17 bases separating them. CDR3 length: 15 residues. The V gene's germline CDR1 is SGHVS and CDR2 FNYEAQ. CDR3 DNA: TGTGCCAGCAGTTCCGGGCCACGCGGAGACACTGAAGCTTTCTTT. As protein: CASSSGPRGDTEAFF. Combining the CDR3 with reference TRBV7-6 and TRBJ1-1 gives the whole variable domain GAGVSQSPRYKVTKRGQDVALRCDPISGHVSLYWYRQALGQGPEFLTYFNYEAQQDKSGLPNDRFSAERPEGSISTLTIQRTEQRDSAMYRCASSSGPRGDTEAFFGQGTRLTVV.

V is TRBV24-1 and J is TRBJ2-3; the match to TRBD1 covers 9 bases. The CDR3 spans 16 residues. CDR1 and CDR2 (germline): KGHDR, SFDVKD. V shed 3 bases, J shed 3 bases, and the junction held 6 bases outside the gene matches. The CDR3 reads CATSDPTGGDTDTQYF. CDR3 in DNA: TGTGCCACCAGTGATCCGACAGGGGGAGATACAGATACGCAGTATTTT.

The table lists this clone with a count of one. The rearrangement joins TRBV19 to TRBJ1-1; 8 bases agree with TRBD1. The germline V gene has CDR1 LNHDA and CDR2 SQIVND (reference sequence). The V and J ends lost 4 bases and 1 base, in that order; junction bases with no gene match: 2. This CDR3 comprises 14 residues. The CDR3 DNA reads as TGTGCCAGTAGTACCGGGACAGGGAACACTGAAGCTTTCTTT. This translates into CASSTGTGNTEAFF.

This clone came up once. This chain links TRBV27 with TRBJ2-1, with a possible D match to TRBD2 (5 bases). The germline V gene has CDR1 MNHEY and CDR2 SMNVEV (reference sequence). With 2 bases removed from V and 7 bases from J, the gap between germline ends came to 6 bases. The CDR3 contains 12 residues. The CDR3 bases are TGTGCCAGCAGTTTACCGGGGAATGAGCAGTTCTTC. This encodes CASSLPGNEQFF.

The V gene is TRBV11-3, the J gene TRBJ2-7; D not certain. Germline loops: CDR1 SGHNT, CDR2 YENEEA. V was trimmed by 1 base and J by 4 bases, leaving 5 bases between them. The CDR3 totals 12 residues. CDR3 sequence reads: CASSLGEYEQYF. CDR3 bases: TGTGCCAGCAGCTTAGGAGAATACGAGCAGTACTTC.

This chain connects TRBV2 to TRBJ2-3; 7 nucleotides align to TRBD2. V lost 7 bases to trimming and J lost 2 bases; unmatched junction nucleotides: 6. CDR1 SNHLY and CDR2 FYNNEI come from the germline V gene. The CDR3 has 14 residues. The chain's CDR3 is CASNSGALTDTQYF. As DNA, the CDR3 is TGTGCCAGCAACAGCGGGGCCCTCACAGATACGCAGTATTTT.

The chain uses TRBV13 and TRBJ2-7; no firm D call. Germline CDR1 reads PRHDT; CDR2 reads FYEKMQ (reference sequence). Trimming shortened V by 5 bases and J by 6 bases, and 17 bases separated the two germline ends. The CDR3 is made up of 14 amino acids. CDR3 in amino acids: CASSEQLGRREQYF. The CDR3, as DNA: TGTGCCAGCAGCGAGCAACTTGGCAGACGCGAGCAGTACTTC. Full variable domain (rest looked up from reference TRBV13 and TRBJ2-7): AAGVIQSPRHLIKEKRETATLKCYPIPRHDTVYWYQQGPGQDPQFLISFYEKMQSDKGSIPDRFSAQQFSDYHSELNMSSLELGDSALYFCASSEQLGRREQYFGPGTRLTVT.

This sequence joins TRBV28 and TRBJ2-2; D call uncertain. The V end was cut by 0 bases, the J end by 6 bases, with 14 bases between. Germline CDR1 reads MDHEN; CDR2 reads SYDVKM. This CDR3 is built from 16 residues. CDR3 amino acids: CASSLWSGVDPGELFF. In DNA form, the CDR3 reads TGTGCCAGCAGTTTATGGAGTGGGGTGGATCCCGGGGAGCTGTTTTTT. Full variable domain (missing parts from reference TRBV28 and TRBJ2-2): DVKVTQSSRYLVKRTGEKVFLECVQDMDHENMFWYRQDPGLGLRLIYFSYDVKMKEKGDIPEGYSVSREKKERFSLILESASTNQTSMYLCASSLWSGVDPGELFFGEGSRLTVL.

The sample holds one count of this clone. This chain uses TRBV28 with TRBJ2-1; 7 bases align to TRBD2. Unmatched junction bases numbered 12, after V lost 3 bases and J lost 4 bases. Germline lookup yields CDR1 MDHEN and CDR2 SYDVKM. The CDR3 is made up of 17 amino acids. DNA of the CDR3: TGTGCCAGCAGTTTTTTCGGGTGGACTAGTGTTTACAATGAGCAGTTCTTC. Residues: CASSFFGWTSVYNEQFF.

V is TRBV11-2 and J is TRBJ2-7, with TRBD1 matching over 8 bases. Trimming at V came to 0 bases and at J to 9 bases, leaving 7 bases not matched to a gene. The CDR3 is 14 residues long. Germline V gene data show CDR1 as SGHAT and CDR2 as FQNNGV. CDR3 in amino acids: CASSLEGQAPGQYF. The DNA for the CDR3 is TGTGCCAGCAGCTTAGAGGGACAGGCGCCTGGGCAGTACTTC.

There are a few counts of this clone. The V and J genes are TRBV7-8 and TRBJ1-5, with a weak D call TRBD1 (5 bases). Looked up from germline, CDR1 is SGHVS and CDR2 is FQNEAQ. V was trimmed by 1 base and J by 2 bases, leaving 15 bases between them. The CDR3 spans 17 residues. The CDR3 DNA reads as TGTGCCAGCAGCTTAGATACGGGGCCGGTCGGCAATCAGCCCCAGCATTTT. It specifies CASSLDTGPVGNQPQHF. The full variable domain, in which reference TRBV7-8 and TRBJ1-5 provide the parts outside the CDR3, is GAGVSQSPRYKVAKRGQDVALRCDPISGHVSLFWYQQALGQGPEFLTYFQNEAQLDKSGLPSDRFFAERPEGSVSTLKIQRTQQEDSAVYLCASSLDTGPVGNQPQHFGDGTRLSIL.

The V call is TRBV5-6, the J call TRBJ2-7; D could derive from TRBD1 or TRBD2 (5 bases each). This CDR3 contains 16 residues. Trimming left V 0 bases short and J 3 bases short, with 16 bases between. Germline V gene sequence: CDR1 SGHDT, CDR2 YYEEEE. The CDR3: CASSLGKGTRYYEQYF. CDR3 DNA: TGTGCCAGCAGCTTGGGAAAGGGGACCCGGTACTACGAGCAGTACTTC.

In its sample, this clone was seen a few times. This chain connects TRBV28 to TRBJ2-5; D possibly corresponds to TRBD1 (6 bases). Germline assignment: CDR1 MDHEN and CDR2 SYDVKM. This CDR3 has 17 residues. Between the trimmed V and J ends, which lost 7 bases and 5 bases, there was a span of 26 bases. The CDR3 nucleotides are TGTGCCAGCAACCTTCGCCTTTCAAAAGGGGGTACCGAGACCCAGTACTTC. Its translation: CASNLRLSKGGTETQYF. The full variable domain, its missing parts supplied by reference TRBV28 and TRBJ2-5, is DVKVTQSSRYLVKRTGEKVFLECVQDMDHENMFWYRQDPGLGLRLIYFSYDVKMKEKGDIPEGYSVSREKKERFSLILESASTNQTSMYLCASNLRLSKGGTETQYFGPGTRLLVL.

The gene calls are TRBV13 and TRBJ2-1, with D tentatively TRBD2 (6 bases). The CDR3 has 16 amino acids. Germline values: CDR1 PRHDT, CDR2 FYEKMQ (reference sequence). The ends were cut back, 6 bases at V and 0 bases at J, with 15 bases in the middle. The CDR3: CASSPRGGISYNEQFF. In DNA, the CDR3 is TGTGCCAGCAGTCCCCGGGGCGGGATCTCCTACAATGAGCAGTTCTTC.

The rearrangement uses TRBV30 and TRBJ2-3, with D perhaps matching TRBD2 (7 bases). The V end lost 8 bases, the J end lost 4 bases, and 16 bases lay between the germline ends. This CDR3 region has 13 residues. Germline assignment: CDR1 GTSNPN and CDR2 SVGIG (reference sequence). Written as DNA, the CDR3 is TGTGCCCGGCAGCGGGACATAGCAGATACGCAGTATTTT. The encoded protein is CARQRDIADTQYF. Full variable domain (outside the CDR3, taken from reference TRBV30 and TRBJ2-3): SQTIHQWPATLVQPVGSPLSLECTVEGTSNPNLYWYRQAAGRGLQLLFYSVGIGQISSEVPQNLSASRPQDRQFILSSKKLLLSDSGFYLCARQRDIADTQYFGPGTRLTVL.

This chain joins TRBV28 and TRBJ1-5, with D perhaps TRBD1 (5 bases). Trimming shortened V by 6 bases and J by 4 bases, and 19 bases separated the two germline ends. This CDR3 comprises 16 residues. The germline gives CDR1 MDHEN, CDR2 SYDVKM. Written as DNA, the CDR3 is TGTGCCAGCAGCACTCCGGGGCCGGACTTTAATCAGCCCCAGCATTTT. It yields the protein CASSTPGPDFNQPQHF.

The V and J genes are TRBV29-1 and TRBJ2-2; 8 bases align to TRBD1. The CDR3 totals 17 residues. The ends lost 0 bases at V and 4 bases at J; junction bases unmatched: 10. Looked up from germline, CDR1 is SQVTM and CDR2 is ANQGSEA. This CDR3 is CSVEDQKRTGSTGELFF. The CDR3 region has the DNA TGCAGCGTTGAAGATCAGAAGAGGACAGGGAGCACCGGGGAGCTGTTTTTT.

The CDR3 coding sequence is TGTGCCAGCAGCTGGGGGGCGGGCTATGGCTACACCTTC. Translating gives CASSWGAGYGYTF. The J gene is TRBJ1-2, the V gene TRBV11-2; tentative D call: TRBD1 (6 bases). CDR1 and CDR2 (germline): SGHAT, FQNNGV. Trimming shortened V by 4 bases and J by 4 bases, and 10 bases separated the two germline ends. This CDR3 has 13 amino acids.

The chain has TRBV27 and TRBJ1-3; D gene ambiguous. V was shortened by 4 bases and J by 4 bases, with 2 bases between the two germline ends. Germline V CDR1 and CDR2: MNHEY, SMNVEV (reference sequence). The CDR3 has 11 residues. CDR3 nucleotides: TGTGCCAGCAGTTCGGGAAACACCATATATTTT. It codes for CASSSGNTIYF.

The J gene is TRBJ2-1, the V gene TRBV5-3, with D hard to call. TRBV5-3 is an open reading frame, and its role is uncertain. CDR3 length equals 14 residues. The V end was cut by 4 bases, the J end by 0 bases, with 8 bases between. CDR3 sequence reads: CARSGTSSYNEQFF. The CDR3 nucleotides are TGTGCCAGAAGCGGTACGAGCTCCTACAATGAGCAGTTCTTC.

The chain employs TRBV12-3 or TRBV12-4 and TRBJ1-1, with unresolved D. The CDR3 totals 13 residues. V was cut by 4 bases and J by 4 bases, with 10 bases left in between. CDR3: CASSSYVSTEAFF. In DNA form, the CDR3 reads TGTGCCAGCAGTTCCTACGTGAGCACTGAAGCTTTCTTT.

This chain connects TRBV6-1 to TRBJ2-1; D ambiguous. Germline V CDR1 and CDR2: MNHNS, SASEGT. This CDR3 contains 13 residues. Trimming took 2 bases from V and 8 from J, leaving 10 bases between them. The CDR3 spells CASSERWGDEQFF. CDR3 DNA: TGTGCCAGCAGTGAACGTTGGGGTGATGAGCAGTTCTTC.

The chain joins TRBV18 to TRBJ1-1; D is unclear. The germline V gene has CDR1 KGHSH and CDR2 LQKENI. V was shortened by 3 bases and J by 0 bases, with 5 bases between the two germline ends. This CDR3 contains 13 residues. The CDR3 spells CASSPGMNTEAFF. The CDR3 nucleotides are TGTGCCAGCTCACCGGGTATGAACACTGAAGCTTTCTTT.

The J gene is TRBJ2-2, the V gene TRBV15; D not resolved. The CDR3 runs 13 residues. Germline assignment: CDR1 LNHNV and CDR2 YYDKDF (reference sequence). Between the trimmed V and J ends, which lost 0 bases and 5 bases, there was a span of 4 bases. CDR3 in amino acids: CATSRDRTGELFF. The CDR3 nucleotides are TGTGCCACCAGCAGAGATCGGACCGGGGAGCTGTTTTTT.

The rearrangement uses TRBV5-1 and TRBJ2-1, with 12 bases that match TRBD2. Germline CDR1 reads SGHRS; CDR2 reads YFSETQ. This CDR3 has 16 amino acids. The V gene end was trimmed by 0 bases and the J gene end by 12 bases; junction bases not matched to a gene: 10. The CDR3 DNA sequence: TGCGCCAGCAGCTTGGCAGGGACTAGCGGGTCTGGATGGCAGTTCTTC. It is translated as CASSLAGTSGSGWQFF. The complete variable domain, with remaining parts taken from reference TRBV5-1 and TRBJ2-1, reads KAGVTQTPRYLIKTRGQQVTLSCSPISGHRSVSWYQQTPGQGLQFLFEYFSETQRNKGNFPGRFSGRQFSNSRSEMNVSTLELGDSALYLCASSLAGTSGSGWQFFGPGTRLTVL.

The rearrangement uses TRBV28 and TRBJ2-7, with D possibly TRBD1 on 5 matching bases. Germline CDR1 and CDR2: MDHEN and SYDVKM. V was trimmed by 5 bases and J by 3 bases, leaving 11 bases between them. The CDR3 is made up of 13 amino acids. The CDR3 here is CASSPRQIYEQYF. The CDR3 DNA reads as TGTGCCAGCAGTCCGAGACAGATCTACGAGCAGTACTTC.